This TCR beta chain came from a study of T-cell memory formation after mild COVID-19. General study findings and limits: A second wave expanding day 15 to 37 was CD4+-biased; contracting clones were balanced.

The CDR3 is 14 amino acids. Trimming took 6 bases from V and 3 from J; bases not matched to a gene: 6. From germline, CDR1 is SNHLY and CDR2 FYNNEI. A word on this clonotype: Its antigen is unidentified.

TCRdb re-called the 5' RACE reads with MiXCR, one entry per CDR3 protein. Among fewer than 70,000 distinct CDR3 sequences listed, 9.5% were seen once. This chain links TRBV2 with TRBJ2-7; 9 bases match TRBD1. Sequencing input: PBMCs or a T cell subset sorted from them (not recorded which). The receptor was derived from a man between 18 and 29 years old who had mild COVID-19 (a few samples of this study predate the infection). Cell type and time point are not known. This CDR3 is CASSDRDRDYEQYF. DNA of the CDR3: TGTGCCAGCAGCGACCGGGACAGGGACTACGAGCAGTACTTC.